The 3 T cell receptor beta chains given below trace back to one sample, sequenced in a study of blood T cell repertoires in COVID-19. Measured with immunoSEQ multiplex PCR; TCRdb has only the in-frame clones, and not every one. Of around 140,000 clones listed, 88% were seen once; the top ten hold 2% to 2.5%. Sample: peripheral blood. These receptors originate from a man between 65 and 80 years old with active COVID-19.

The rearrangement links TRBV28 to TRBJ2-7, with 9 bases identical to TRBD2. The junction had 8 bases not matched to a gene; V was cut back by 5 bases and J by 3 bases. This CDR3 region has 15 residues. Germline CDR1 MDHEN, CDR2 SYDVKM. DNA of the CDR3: TGTGCCAGCAGTCCCAGCGGGGGGCCCCTCTACGAGCAGTACTTC. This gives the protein CASSPSGGPLYEQYF.

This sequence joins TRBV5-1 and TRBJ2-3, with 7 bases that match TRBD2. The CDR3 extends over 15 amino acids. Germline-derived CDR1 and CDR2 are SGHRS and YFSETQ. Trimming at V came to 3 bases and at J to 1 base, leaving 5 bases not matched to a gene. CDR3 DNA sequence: TGCGCCAGCAGCTATACTAGCGCGCGCACAGATACGCAGTATTTT. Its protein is CASSYTSARTDTQYF.

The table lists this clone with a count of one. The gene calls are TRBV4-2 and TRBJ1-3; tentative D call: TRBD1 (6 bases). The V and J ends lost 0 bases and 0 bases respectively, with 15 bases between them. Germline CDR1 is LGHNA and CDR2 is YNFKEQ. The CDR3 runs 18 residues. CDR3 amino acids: CASSQDRSGRGSGNTIYF. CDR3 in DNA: TGTGCCAGCAGCCAAGATAGGTCCGGCAGGGGCTCTGGAAACACCATATATTTT.